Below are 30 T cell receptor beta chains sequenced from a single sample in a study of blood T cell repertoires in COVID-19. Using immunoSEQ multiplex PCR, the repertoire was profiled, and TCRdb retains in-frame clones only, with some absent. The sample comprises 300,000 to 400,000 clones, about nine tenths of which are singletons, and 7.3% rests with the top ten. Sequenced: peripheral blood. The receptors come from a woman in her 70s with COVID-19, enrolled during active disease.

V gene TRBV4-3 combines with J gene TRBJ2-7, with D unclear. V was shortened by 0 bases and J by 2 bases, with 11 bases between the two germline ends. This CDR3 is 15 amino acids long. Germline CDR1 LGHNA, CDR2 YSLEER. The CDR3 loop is CASSQDTLKPYEQYF. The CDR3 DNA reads TGCGCCAGCAGCCAAGATACTTTGAAACCCTACGAGCAGTACTTC.

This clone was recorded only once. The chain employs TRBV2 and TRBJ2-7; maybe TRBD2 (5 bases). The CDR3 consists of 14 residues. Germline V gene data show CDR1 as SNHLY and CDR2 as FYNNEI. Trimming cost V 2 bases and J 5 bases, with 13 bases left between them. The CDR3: CASSESTPRDEQYF. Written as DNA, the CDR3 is TGTGCCAGCAGTGAATCCACCCCGAGGGACGAGCAGTACTTC. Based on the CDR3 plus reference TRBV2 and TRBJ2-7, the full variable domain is EPEVTQTPSHQVTQMGQEVILRCVPISNHLYFYWYRQILGQKVEFLVSFYNNEISEKSEIFDDQFSVERPDGSNFTLKIRSTKLEDSAMYFCASSESTPRDEQYFGPGTRLTVT.

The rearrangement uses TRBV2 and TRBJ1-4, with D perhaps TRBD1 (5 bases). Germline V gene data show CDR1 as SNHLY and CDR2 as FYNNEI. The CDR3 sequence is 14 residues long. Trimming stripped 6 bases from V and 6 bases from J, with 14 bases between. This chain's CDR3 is CASRPRQGDEKLFF. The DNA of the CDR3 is TGTGCCAGCAGGCCGAGGCAGGGCGATGAAAAACTGTTTTTT.

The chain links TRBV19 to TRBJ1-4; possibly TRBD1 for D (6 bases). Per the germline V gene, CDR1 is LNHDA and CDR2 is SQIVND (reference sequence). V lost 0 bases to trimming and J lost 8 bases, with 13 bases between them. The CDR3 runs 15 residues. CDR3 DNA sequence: TGTGCCAGTAGTATAGACGGCAGGGGTGGAGAAAAACTGTTTTTT. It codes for CASSIDGRGGEKLFF.

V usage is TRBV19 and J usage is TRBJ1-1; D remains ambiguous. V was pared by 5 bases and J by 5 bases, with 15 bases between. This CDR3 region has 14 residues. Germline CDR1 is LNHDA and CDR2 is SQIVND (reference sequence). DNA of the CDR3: TGTGCCAGTAGTGAGTCGACCACGAGGACTGAAGCTTTCTTT. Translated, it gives CASSESTTRTEAFF.

CDR3 protein: CASPPGERGGLYKNEQFF. The CDR3 DNA reads as TGTGCCAGCCCGCCGGGGGAGCGGGGGGGCCTTTATAAGAATGAGCAGTTCTTC. This chain connects TRBV28 to TRBJ2-1, with TRBD2 matching over 10 bases. The CDR3 length is 18 residues. V trimming: 8 bases; J trimming: 7 bases; junction bases outside the gene matches: 20. The V gene's germline CDR1 is MDHEN and CDR2 SYDVKM. The variable domain in full, with the rest retrieved from reference TRBV28 and TRBJ2-1, is DVKVTQSSRYLVKRTGEKVFLECVQDMDHENMFWYRQDPGLGLRLIYFSYDVKMKEKGDIPEGYSVSREKKERFSLILESASTNQTSMYLCASPPGERGGLYKNEQFFGPGTRLTVL.

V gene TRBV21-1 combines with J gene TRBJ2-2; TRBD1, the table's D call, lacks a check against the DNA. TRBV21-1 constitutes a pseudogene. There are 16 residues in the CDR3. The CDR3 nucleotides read TGTGCCAGCAGCAAAAAAGGGGACAGAAACACCGGGGAGCTGTTTTTT. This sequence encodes CASSKKGDRNTGELFF.

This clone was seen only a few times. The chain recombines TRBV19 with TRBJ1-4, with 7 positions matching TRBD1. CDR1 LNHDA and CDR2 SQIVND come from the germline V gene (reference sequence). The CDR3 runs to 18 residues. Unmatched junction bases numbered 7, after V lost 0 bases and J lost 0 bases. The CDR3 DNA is TGTGCCAGTAGTATAGAAGGACAGGCGGTTGCAACTAATGAAAAACTGTTTTTT. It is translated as CASSIEGQAVATNEKLFF.

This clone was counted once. The CDR3 protein is CSVESVGHLYEQYF. CDR3 DNA: TGCAGCGTTGAAAGTGTTGGACATCTCTACGAGCAGTACTTC. The rearrangement joins TRBV29-1 to TRBJ2-7; the D gene is possibly TRBD1 (5 bases). V was cut by 2 bases and J by 3 bases, with 14 bases left in between. This CDR3 spans 14 amino acids. Germline V gene lookup returns CDR1 SQVTM and CDR2 ANQGSEA.

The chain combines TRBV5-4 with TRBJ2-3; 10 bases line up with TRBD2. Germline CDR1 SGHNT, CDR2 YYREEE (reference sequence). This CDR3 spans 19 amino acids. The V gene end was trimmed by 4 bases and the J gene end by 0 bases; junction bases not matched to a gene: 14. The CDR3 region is CASSQLYSGGPASTDTQYF. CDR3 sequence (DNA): TGTGCCAGCAGCCAACTATATAGCGGGGGGCCTGCTAGCACAGATACGCAGTATTTT.

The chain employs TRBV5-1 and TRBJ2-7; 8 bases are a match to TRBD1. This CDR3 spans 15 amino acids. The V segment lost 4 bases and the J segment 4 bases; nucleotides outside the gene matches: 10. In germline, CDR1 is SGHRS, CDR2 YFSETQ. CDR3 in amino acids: CASSTRTGMEYEQYF. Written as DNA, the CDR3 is TGCGCCAGCAGCACCCGGACAGGGATGGAGTACGAGCAGTACTTC.

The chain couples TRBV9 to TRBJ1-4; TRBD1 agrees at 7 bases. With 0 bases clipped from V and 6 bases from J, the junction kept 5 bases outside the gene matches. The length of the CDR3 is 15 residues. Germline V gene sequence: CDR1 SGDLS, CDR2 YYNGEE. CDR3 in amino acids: CASSVERGRDEKLFF. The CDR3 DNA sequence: TGTGCCAGCAGCGTAGAAAGGGGGCGGGATGAAAAACTGTTTTTT.

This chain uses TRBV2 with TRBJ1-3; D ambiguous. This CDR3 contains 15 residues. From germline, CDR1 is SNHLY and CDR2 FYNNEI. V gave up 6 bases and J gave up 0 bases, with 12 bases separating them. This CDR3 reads CASSQIQSSGNTIYF. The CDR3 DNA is TGTGCCAGCAGCCAGATACAGTCCTCTGGAAACACCATATATTTT.

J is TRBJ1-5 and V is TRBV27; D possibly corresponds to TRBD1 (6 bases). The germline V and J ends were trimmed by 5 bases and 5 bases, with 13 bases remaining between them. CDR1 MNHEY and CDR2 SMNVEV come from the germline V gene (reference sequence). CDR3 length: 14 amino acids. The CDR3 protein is CASSPDQGYQPQHF. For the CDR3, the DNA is TGTGCCAGCAGTCCAGACCAGGGGTATCAGCCCCAGCATTTT.

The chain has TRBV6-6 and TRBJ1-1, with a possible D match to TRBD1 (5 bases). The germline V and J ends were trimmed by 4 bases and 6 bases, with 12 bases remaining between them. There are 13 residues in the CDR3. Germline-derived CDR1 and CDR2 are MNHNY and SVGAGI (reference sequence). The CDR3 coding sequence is TGTGCCAGCAGTTGGGGCCGGGGGGCTGAAGCTTTCTTT. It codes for CASSWGRGAEAFF.

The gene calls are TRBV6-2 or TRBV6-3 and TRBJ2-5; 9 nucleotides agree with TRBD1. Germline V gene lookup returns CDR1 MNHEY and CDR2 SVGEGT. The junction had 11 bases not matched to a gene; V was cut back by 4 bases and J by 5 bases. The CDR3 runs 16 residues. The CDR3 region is CASSSKLQGARETQYF. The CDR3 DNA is TGTGCCAGCAGTTCCAAATTACAGGGGGCGCGGGAGACCCAGTACTTC.

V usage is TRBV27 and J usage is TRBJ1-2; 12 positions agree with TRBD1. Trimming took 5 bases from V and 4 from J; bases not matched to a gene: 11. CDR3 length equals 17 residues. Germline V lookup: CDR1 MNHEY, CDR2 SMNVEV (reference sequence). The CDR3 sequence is CASSPWGTGGSGYGYTF. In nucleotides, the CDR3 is TGTGCCAGCAGTCCGTGGGGGACAGGGGGCAGTGGCTATGGCTACACCTTC.

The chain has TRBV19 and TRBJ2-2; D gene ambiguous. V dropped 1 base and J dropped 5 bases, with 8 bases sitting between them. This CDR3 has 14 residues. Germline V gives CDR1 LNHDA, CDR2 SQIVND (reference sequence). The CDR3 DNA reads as TGTGCCAGTAGTATAGCTTTAGTTACCGGGGAGCTGTTTTTT. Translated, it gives CASSIALVTGELFF.

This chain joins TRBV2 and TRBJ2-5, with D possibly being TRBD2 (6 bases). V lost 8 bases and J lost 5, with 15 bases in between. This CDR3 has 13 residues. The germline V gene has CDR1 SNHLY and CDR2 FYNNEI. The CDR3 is CASSISGWETQYF. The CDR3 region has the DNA TGTGCCAGCTCTATAAGCGGGTGGGAGACCCAGTACTTC.

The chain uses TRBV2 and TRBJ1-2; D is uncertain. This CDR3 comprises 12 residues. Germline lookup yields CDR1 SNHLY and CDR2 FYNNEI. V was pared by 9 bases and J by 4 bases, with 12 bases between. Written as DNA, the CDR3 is TGTGCCAGAGTCGGGATCATCTATGGCTACACCTTC. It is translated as CARVGIIYGYTF.

In DNA form, the CDR3 reads TGTGCCAGCAGTTACTCGCCCATTTTACAGGGGTATGGCTACACCTTC. Translating gives CASSYSPILQGYGYTF. The chain is built from TRBV6-6 and TRBJ1-2, with 7 bases matching TRBD1. V lost 0 bases and J lost 5; bases outside the gene matches: 9. CDR1 is MNHNY, CDR2 SVGAGI, per germline (reference sequence). This CDR3 is 16 amino acids long.

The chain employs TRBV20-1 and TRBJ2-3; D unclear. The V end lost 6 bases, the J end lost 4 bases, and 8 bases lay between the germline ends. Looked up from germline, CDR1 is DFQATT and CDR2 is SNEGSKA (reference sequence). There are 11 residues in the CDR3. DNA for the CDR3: TGCAGTGCCCTAAACGCAGATACGCAGTATTTT. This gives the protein CSALNADTQYF.

Here the CDR3 DNA reads TGTGCCAGCAGCTTAGCGGTCTACTCCTACGAGCAGTACTTC. Encoded protein: CASSLAVYSYEQYF. The chain joins TRBV7-9 to TRBJ2-7; no definite D call. With 0 bases removed from V and 0 bases from J, the gap between germline ends came to 6 bases. Germline V lookup: CDR1 SEHNR, CDR2 FQNEAQ (reference sequence). This CDR3 comprises 14 residues.

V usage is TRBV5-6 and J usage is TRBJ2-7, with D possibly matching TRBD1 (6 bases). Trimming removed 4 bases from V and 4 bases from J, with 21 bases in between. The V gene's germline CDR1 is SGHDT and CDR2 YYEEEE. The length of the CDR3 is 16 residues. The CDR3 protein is CASSRITGHLLYEQYF. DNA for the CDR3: TGTGCCAGCAGCCGGATCACGGGACACCTTTTATACGAGCAGTACTTC.

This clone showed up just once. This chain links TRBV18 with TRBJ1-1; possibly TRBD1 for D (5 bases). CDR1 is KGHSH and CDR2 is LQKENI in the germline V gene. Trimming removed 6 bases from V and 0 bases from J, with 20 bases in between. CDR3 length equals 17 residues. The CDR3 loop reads CASSNVVSRAMNTEAFF. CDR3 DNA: TGTGCCAGCTCGAATGTGGTTTCCAGGGCCATGAACACTGAAGCTTTCTTT.

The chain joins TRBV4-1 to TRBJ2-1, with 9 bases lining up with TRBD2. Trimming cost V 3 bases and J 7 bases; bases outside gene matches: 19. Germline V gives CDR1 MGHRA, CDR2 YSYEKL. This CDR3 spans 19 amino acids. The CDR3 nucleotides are TGCGCCAGCAGCCATCCCGGGACCCAGCGGCGGGGGGGCGTAAATGAGCAGTTCTTC. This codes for CASSHPGTQRRGGVNEQFF.

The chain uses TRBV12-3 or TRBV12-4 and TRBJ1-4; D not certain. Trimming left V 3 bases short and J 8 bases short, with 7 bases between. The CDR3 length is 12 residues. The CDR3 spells CASSFVREKLFF. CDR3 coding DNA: TGTGCCAGCAGTTTTGTGCGGGAAAAACTGTTTTTT.

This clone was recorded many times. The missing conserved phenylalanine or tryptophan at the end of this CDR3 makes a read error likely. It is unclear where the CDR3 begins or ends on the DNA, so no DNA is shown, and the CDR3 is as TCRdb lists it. CDR3 sequence reads: CASSQDGSMHVY. The chain carries TRBV4-1 and TRBJ1-2; the DNA was not used to check the table's D call, TRBD1. The CDR3 sequence runs 12 residues, both termini included. Germline V gene lookup returns CDR1 MGHRA and CDR2 YSYEKL.

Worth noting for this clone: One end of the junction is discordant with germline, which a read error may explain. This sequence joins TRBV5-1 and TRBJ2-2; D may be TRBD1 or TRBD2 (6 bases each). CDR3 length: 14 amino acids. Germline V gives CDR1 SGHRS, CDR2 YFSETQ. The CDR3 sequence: CASSLGGDTGELFF. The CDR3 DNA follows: TGCGCCAGCAGTTTGGGGGGCGACACCGGGGAGCTGTTTTTT.

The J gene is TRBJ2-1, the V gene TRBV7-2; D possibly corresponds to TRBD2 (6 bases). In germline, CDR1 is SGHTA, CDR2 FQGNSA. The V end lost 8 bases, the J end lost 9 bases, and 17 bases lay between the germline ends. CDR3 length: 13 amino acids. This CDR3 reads CASGDSNRGEQFF. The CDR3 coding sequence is TGTGCCAGCGGGGACTCCAATCGGGGTGAGCAGTTCTTC.